This paragraph reports one T cell receptor beta chain. As yet, its antigen is unknown. Per the germline V gene, CDR1 is SQVTM and CDR2 is ANQGSEA. The V segment lost 5 bases and the J segment 3 bases; nucleotides outside the gene matches: 4. The CDR3 runs to 12 residues. Using its own MiXCR run on the 5' RACE reads, TCRdb lists one record per CDR3 protein. The top ten hold approximately 8.4% of the sample, which has fewer than 650,000 distinct CDR3 sequences, less than 25% seen once. The data originate from a study of T-cell memory formation after mild COVID-19. Study summary: The TCR clusters were mostly specific to one donor. Findings and limits, study-wide: CD4/CD8 balance characterized clones contracting day 15 to 85, and CD4+ skew characterized later expanders. Mainly CM and EM harbored the contracting CD4+ clones; mainly EMRA harbored the CD8+ ones. Pre-infection memory harbored some responding clones, suggesting cross-reactive memory joined.

What was sequenced was PBMCs or a T cell subset sorted from them (not recorded which). The chain combines TRBV29-1 with TRBJ2-7; 7 bases fit TRBD1. This clonotype was sampled from an adult woman who had mild COVID-19 (a few samples of this study predate the infection). Cell type and time point are not known. The CDR3 DNA reads as TGCAGCGTTTTTACAGGGGACTACGAGCAGTACTTC. Its translation is CSVFTGDYEQYF.